This TCR beta chain emerged from a study of cytomegalovirus exposure and HLA in healthy donors. About the research overall: In terms of ancestry, the Caucasian-associated cluster contained 81% of the 300 to 400 genotyped donors. Points from the study as a whole: Later analysis associated a missense DCLRE1C variant with TCR beta V- and J-gene trimming. Later analysis indicated greater clonal expansion among HLA-associated TCR beta chains than among equally common other chains.

Primers for the PCR totalled 60 Vbeta and 13 Jbeta. Assay used: immunoSEQ multiplex PCR; TCRdb lists only in-frame clones, some missing. Of some 200,000 clones in the sample, 79% were seen once. About this clone itself: Its antigen is undetermined.

After removal of 6 bases from V and 4 bases from J, the junction contained 8 bases not matched to a gene. The CDR3 length is 14 residues. Per germline, CDR1 MNHEY and CDR2 SVGAGI. The sample taken for sequencing was PBMCs. V gene TRBV6-5 combines with J gene TRBJ2-5; 7 bases are a match to TRBD2. This sequence originates from a girl aged 10 to 17 in good health and CMV-seropositive. The CDR3 loop is CASRIGREGETQYF. CDR3 DNA: TGTGCCAGCAGGATAGGGAGGGAGGGAGAGACCCAGTACTTC.